The clone carrying this TCR beta chain has only a few counts. This entry belongs to a study of response to subunit inactivated influenza vaccine. MiXCR, applied by TCRdb to the RT-PCR reads, yields one record per CDR3 protein. The sample includes about 540,000 distinct CDR3 sequences, approximately 24% of them seen just once. The same data also went into a second study, on T cells expressing NK-cell markers. As that report states: The authors generated TCR beta cDNA through 5'RACE template switching with UMIs.

The sequencing here drew on CD4+ T cells sorted from PBMCs, taken about 11 days after vaccination. The receptor's source is a man in his fifties or sixties who received an inactivated influenza vaccine.

The CDR3 sequence is CASSRYRDRRDTQYF. The CDR3 bases are TGTGCCAGCAGTAGATACCGGGACAGGAGAGATACGCAGTATTTT. The chain is built from TRBV6-1 and TRBJ2-3; TRBD1 agrees at 8 bases. The CDR3 is 15 residues long. Germline CDR1 MNHNS, CDR2 SASEGT. V dropped 5 bases and J dropped 5; count of bases not matched to a gene: 9.